The clone carrying this T cell receptor (beta chain) has a count of ten or more. Its antigen is undetermined. The sample belongs to a study of blood T cells in healthy people across ages. Study overall: When template switching was applied, about one barcoded beta molecule was captured per two T cells. The study's findings and limits: Unsorted PBMC material precluded a definitive naive versus antigen-experienced comparison.

Then a second PCR, running about 7 to 11 cycles, was carried out with a sample-barcoded 5' primer and a J-beta primer mix. Each cDNA molecule carried a tag from a template-switch adaptor that contained 12 random nucleotides. The study obtained at least 3 million CDR3-containing paired-end reads from every sample. MiXCR, run by TCRdb on the 5' RACE reads, gives a single entry per CDR3 protein. The table has roughly 650,000 distinct CDR3 sequences, roughly 32% seen once. The V segment lost 5 bases and the J segment 5 bases; nucleotides outside the gene matches: 8. The CDR3 runs 15 residues. The germline CDR1 and CDR2 sequences are SGHAT and FQNNGV.

J is TRBJ2-5 and V is TRBV11-2; 10 bases align to TRBD2. The sample taken for sequencing was blood. This sequence originates from a woman aged 80 or over in good health. The CDR3 DNA is TGTGCCAGCAGCGCATCCGGGACTAGCGTGGAGACCCAGTACTTC. It encodes CASSASGTSVETQYF.